One and the same sample provided the 3 T cell receptor beta chains below, sequenced in a study of neoadjuvant anti-PD-1 for oral cavity cancer. The time point: after neoadjuvant nivolumab, at surgical resection. The assay was immunoSEQ multiplex PCR, and TCRdb's table has in-frame clones only and misses some. Of approximately 1,500 clones in the sample, approximately 59% are singletons; the top ten hold approximately 16%. Sample: tumor tissue, taken after nivolumab (anti-PD-1) treatment. These receptors were collected from a person between 40 and 85 years old with oral cavity squamous cell carcinoma.

Comments on this clone: The sample contains more than one DNA sequence encoding this CDR3. The chain combines TRBV30 with TRBJ2-7; D unclear. The CDR3 has 13 amino acids. The germline V and J ends were trimmed by 3 bases and 3 bases, with 12 bases remaining between them. Per germline, CDR1 GTSNPN and CDR2 SVGIG (reference sequence). CDR3 protein: CAWSRGLDYEQYF. CDR3 sequence (DNA): TGTGCCTGGAGCCGAGGATTAGACTACGAGCAGTACTTC.

The chain recombines TRBV28 with TRBJ1-1; 8 bases align to TRBD1. V shed 4 bases and J 4 bases; nucleotides not matched to a gene: 11. This CDR3 comprises 16 residues. Germline V lookup: CDR1 MDHEN, CDR2 SYDVKM. CDR3 DNA sequence: TGTGCCAGCAGTTCTGCAGGGGGCGCGGGGAGCACTGAAGCTTTCTTT. Its protein product is CASSSAGGAGSTEAFF.

The chain recombines TRBV10-1 with TRBJ1-2; TRBD1 matches 9 bases. Germline V gene data show CDR1 as WNHNN and CDR2 as SYGVQD (reference sequence). V was pared by 8 bases and J by 6 bases, with 13 bases of the junction left unmatched. The CDR3 consists of 15 residues. The CDR3 sequence: CASRIGQGTIDGYTF. CDR3 sequence (DNA): TGCGCCAGCCGCATTGGACAGGGGACTATTGATGGCTACACCTTC.